The 18 T cell receptor beta chains below all came from one sample that was sequenced in a study of blood T cell repertoires in COVID-19. Method: immunoSEQ multiplex PCR; TCRdb's copy keeps in-frame clones and lacks some. The sample yields 150,000 to 200,000 clones, over 85% seen once. Sequencing input: peripheral blood. The receptors derive from a woman in her fifties or sixties with COVID-19, enrolled during active disease.

The genes are TRBV10-3 and TRBJ2-2; weak D call: TRBD2 (7 bases). This CDR3 region has 16 residues. From germline, CDR1 is ENHRY and CDR2 SYGVKD. Trimming took 4 bases from V and 1 from J, leaving 13 bases between them. The DNA for the CDR3 is TGTGCCATCAGTGTTAAGGGGGGGCAGAACACCGGGGAGCTGTTTTTT. Its translation is CAISVKGGQNTGELFF.

The rearrangement links TRBV30 to TRBJ1-4; TRBD1 aligns across 9 bases. Germline assignment: CDR1 GTSNPN and CDR2 SVGIG (reference sequence). This CDR3 comprises 13 residues. Trimming took 5 bases from V and 12 from J; bases not matched to a gene: 10. The DNA of the CDR3 is TGTGCCTGGGCCCGGGACAGGGTGGAACAACTGTTTTTT. Protein product: CAWARDRVEQLFF.

V gene TRBV5-6 combines with J gene TRBJ1-5; D is undetermined. The V gene's germline CDR1 is SGHDT and CDR2 YYEEEE. The CDR3 runs 16 residues. The V and J ends lost 2 bases and 2 bases respectively, with 14 bases between them. For the CDR3, the DNA is TGTGCCAGCAGCTTAGGCAGGCCAACCCGCAATCAGCCCCAGCATTTT. Encoded protein: CASSLGRPTRNQPQHF.

This rearrangement joins TRBV19 to TRBJ1-5; possibly TRBD1 for D (5 bases). Germline CDR1 reads LNHDA; CDR2 reads SQIVND (reference sequence). Trimming shortened V by 3 bases and J by 5 bases, and 8 bases separated the two germline ends. CDR3 size: 13 residues. The CDR3 spells CASSIWGDQPQHF. Here the CDR3 DNA reads TGTGCCAGTAGTATTTGGGGGGATCAGCCCCAGCATTTT. The variable domain in full, completed from reference TRBV19 and TRBJ1-5, reads DGGITQSPKYLFRKEGQNVTLSCEQNLNHDAMYWYRQDPGQGLRLIYYSQIVNDFQKGDIAEGYSVSREKKESFPLTVTSAQKNPTAFYLCASSIWGDQPQHFGDGTRLSIL.

The chain joins TRBV19 to TRBJ2-1, with D perhaps matching TRBD2 (7 bases). The V end lost 6 bases, the J end lost 8 bases, and 17 bases lay between the germline ends. The CDR3 is 14 amino acids. The germline V gene has CDR1 LNHDA and CDR2 SQIVND (reference sequence). The CDR3 DNA reads TGTGCCAGTAGCTTTGGGGGGGGGCGCGATGAGCAGTTCTTC. It is translated as CASSFGGGRDEQFF. Full variable domain (rest looked up from reference TRBV19 and TRBJ2-1): DGGITQSPKYLFRKEGQNVTLSCEQNLNHDAMYWYRQDPGQGLRLIYYSQIVNDFQKGDIAEGYSVSREKKESFPLTVTSAQKNPTAFYLCASSFGGGRDEQFFGPGTRLTVL.

The J gene is TRBJ1-1, the V gene TRBV18; the D is unclear. There are 14 residues in the CDR3. V lost 0 bases, J lost 5 bases, and 10 bases lay in between. CDR1 and CDR2 (germline): KGHSH, LQKENI. This CDR3 is CASSPPISATEAFF. CDR3 nucleotide sequence: TGTGCCAGCTCACCACCGATCAGCGCGACTGAAGCTTTCTTT. Based on the CDR3 plus reference TRBV18 and TRBJ1-1, the full variable domain is NAGVMQNPRHLVRRRGQEARLRCSPMKGHSHVYWYRQLPEEGLKFMVYLQKENIIDESGMPKERFSAEFPKEGPSILRIQQVVRGDSAAYFCASSPPISATEAFFGQGTRLTVV.

The chain recombines TRBV20-1 with TRBJ2-1; 9 nucleotides match TRBD1. With 3 bases clipped from V and 2 bases from J, the junction kept 8 bases outside the gene matches. CDR1 and CDR2 from the germline V gene are DFQATT and SNEGSKA (reference sequence). This CDR3 is built from 16 residues. DNA of the CDR3: TGCAGTGCTAGTGACCCCGGACAGGGGACCTACAATGAGCAGTTCTTC. Its protein is CSASDPGQGTYNEQFF.

The chain employs TRBV5-1 and TRBJ2-7; 9 nucleotides line up with TRBD1. This CDR3 spans 15 amino acids. J was trimmed by 5 bases and V by 0 bases; bases with no gene match: 6. CDR1 and CDR2 (germline): SGHRS, YFSETQ. CDR3 DNA: TGCGCCAGCAGCTTGGTAGGGACAGGGTTGGACGAGCAGTACTTC. Amino acids: CASSLVGTGLDEQYF.

This clone was counted once. The chain carries TRBV7-8 and TRBJ1-5; D is ambiguous. V was cut by 0 bases and J by 4 bases, with 7 bases left in between. This CDR3 is 14 amino acids long. Per the germline V gene, CDR1 is SGHVS and CDR2 is FQNEAQ. In nucleotides, the CDR3 is TGTGCCAGCAGCTTAGCCCTGTCTAATCAGCCCCAGCATTTT. This sequence encodes CASSLALSNQPQHF.

The chain employs TRBV5-1 and TRBJ1-1; 7 bases are a match to TRBD1. This CDR3 region has 13 residues. The J segment lost 4 bases and the V segment lost 7 bases, leaving 7 bases of the junction unmatched. Germline V lookup: CDR1 SGHRS, CDR2 YFSETQ. The CDR3 DNA is TGCGCCAGCGAACAGGGGACGGGCACTGAAGCTTTCTTT. This codes for CASEQGTGTEAFF.

The chain couples TRBV5-4 to TRBJ1-2, with D perhaps matching TRBD1 (5 bases). The CDR3 has 13 amino acids. The V and J ends lost 0 bases and 13 bases respectively, with 16 bases between them. The germline CDR1 and CDR2 sequences are SGHNT and YYREEE (reference sequence). Here the CDR3 DNA reads TGTGCCAGCAGCTTGGTTACGATTGGGGGGACCACCTTC. Translation: CASSLVTIGGTTF.

The chain links TRBV6-4 to TRBJ1-5; 9 bases agree with TRBD1. Germline values: CDR1 MRHNA, CDR2 SNTAGT. The CDR3 extends over 18 amino acids. Germline trimming cut 0 bases from V and 6 bases from J; bases unmatched to any gene: 12. CDR3 sequence: CASSDSMGDRELSQPQHF. As DNA, the CDR3 is TGTGCCAGCAGTGACTCTATGGGGGACAGGGAGCTCAGTCAGCCCCAGCATTTT.

The V gene is TRBV19, the J gene TRBJ2-1; 11 bases fit TRBD2. The CDR3 sequence is 15 residues long. Trimming took 5 bases from V and 5 from J; bases not matched to a gene: 5. The V gene's germline CDR1 is LNHDA and CDR2 SQIVND (reference sequence). In nucleotides, the CDR3 is TGTGCCAGTAGTTCAACGACTAGCGGGGACAATGAGCAGTTCTTC. The encoded protein is CASSSTTSGDNEQFF.

The rearrangement joins TRBV7-2 to TRBJ2-7; no clear D. Germline V CDR1 and CDR2: SGHTA, FQGNSA. Trimming stripped 6 bases from V and 2 bases from J, with 17 bases between. The CDR3 has 15 amino acids. The CDR3 loop reads CASRPTASYAYEQYF. Written as DNA, the CDR3 is TGTGCCAGCAGACCAACAGCATCTTACGCCTACGAGCAGTACTTC. The full variable domain, completed using reference TRBV7-2 and TRBJ2-7, is GAGVSQSPSNKVTEKGKDVELRCDPISGHTALYWYRQSLGQGLEFLIYFQGNSAPDKSGLPSDRFSAERTGGSVSTLTIQRTQQEDSAVYLCASRPTASYAYEQYFGPGTRLTVT.

The genes are TRBV5-5 and TRBJ2-2; TRBD2 might be the D (7 bases). Trimming stripped 2 bases from V and 5 bases from J, with 19 bases between. The CDR3 is 17 amino acids. Germline CDR1 and CDR2: SGHKS and YYEKEE (reference sequence). The CDR3 reads CASSLLGGTTLTGELFF. Written as DNA, the CDR3 is TGTGCCAGCAGCTTACTAGGGGGGACTACTTTAACCGGGGAGCTGTTTTTT.

This clone was detected a few times. The sample carries other DNA sequences with the same CDR3. The chain carries TRBV7-8 and TRBJ1-5; D possibly corresponds to TRBD1 (6 bases). This CDR3 region has 14 residues. Trimming cost V 5 bases and J 3 bases, with 11 bases left between them. Germline V gene lookup returns CDR1 SGHVS and CDR2 FQNEAQ. The CDR3 DNA is TGTGCCAGCAGCCCGGACAGACTCAATCAGCCCCAGCATTTT. This codes for CASSPDRLNQPQHF.

This chain joins TRBV4-3 and TRBJ1-2; a weak D match, TRBD1 (6 bases). Germline CDR1 reads LGHNA; CDR2 reads YSLEER. V lost 0 bases and J 2 bases, leaving 10 bases between the germline ends. CDR3 length: 15 amino acids. Written as DNA, the CDR3 is TGCGCCAGCAGCCAAGACTACAGGGAGAACTATGGCTACACCTTC. It specifies CASSQDYRENYGYTF.

V is TRBV11-1 and J is TRBJ1-1; TRBD1 matches 8 bases. The CDR3 is 13 residues long. Germline V gene data show CDR1 as SGHAT and CDR2 as FQDESV (reference sequence). J lost 4 bases, V lost 5 bases, and 3 bases had no gene match. The CDR3 protein is CASSATGGTEAFF. Here the CDR3 DNA reads TGTGCCAGCAGCGCCACAGGGGGCACTGAAGCTTTCTTT.